This TCR beta chain stems from a study of regulatory T cells in long-lasting Graves disease. About the research overall: The study counted Graves' disease as persistent given over 5 years of antithyroid drugs and positive TSH receptor antibodies. Study results and limitations: Persistent patients shared 2,500 to 3,000 public clonotypes among themselves. Newly diagnosed patients shared fewer, at about 890. Only peripheral blood was studied, not thyroid tissue.

The time point is: persistent/refractory GD, antithyroid drugs over 5 years with positive TRAb. PBMC-derived RNA was used for the TCR library. Per American Thyroid Association guidelines, Graves' disease was diagnosed. The V gene's germline CDR1 is SNHLY and CDR2 FYNNEI. This CDR3 region has 13 residues. V shed 5 bases and J shed 4 bases, with 11 bases lying between them. Many counts were recorded for this clonotype. Its antigen is not identified. iRepertoire HTBI primers and Arm-PCR of CDR3 regions built TCR beta libraries. TCRdb re-derived calls from the multiplex PCR reads in MiXCR, one entry per CDR3 protein. The table includes roughly 490,000 distinct CDR3 sequences, less than 25% detected once.

V is TRBV2 and J is TRBJ1-2, with unresolved D. This TCR was sampled from a female donor with Graves disease. The source material was peripheral blood mononuclear cells (PBMCs), sampled when the disease was refractory, from a patient treated with antithyroid drugs. The CDR3 protein is CASSLEKGYGYTF. CDR3 coding DNA: TGTGCCAGCAGTTTGGAAAAGGGCTATGGCTACACCTTC.